This TCR beta chain was captured by sequencing in a study of blood T cell repertoires in COVID-19 (TCRdb year 2020). In terms of the full investigation: Samples covering the acute and convalescent phases of COVID-19 were provided by collaborators in the United States, Italy and Spain. The material from the prospective study consisted of cDNA or gDNA derived from T cells, B-cell-depleted T cells, or PBMCs. Deeply sampled blood TCRbeta repertoires from subjects exposed to, actively infected with, or recovered from COVID-19 were included in the dataset. A freely available public database, intended as a resource for researchers studying the immune response to SARS-CoV-2, is where the repertoires were released. The samples were drawn from the first 160 participants of the ongoing ImmuneRACE study and from some 1,300 subjects provided by 6 global collaborators. The sample metadata nearly always contained a de-identified subject ID, COVID-19 status, age in years and sex. Where available, HLA class I and class II types were obtained from metadata supplied by the sample provider rather than from assay-based typing.

Results and caveats for the whole study, not just this receptor: Clinical and demographic metadata were provided uncurated, with the amount varying by source and participant.

Participants in the prospective study were enrolled through a virtual design, were aged 18 to 89 years, and lived in some 24 United States geographic areas. Cohort assignment in the prospective study relied on participant-reported clinical history from a screening survey and a study questionnaire. ImmuneRACE Cohort 3 recovered participants were defined by two consecutive negative NP/OP PCR tests, healthcare professional clearance, or symptom resolution. Each participant in the prospective study had whole blood, serum and a nasopharyngeal or oropharyngeal swab collected by mobile phlebotomists. Additional blood draws and questionnaires over a 2-month period could optionally be provided by prospective study participants. Before DNA extraction, blood samples from the prospective study were shipped at room temperature or frozen. Comments on this clone: Its cognate antigen has yet to be identified. Per-base quality was not reported, and no clone a single base away is much larger than it.

TCRbeta CDR3 regions were amplified from genomic DNA using the immunoSEQ Assay, a bias-controlled multiplex PCR. Per the authors' processing: The number of nucleated cells in each sample was estimated by amplification of reference gene primers within the assay. Sequence reads were collapsed and filtered to measure the absolute abundance of every unique TCRbeta CDR3 rearrangement. For each sample, productive Simpson clonality was calculated as the square root of Simpson's diversity index across productive rearrangements. TCRdb mirrors the immuneACCESS table, restricted to in-frame sequences. Some clones are absent from its copies; in checked studies, under half trace to an unresolved V gene, and the reason for the others is unknown. V, J and clone size are those of that table, while D and trimming were read from the DNA. This sample has 430,000 or so clones in its table, and 70% to 90% of those were observed once. Together, the top ten hold 1.8% of the sample.

Trimming leaves V shorter by 3 bases and J shorter by 4 bases, with the junction holding 4 bases beyond the gene matches. Based on the germline V gene, the CDR1 and CDR2 sequences are SGHRS and YFSETQ. The CDR3 goes from the cysteine to the phenylalanine over 13 residues. Only the CDR3 region is kept as DNA, spanning 39 bases read in frame from base 1. The chain joins TRBV5-1 to TRBJ2-7; 7 nucleotides in the junction match TRBD1. This clonotype was sampled from a woman aged 40 to 50 who had recovered from COVID-19. Sequencing was performed on PBMCs or T cells enriched from blood (not recorded which). The DNA sequence is as follows: TGCGCCAGCAGCTGGGGACAGATGTACGAGCAGTACTTC. Its translation reads: CASSWGQMYEQYF. When the CDR3 is completed using the reference TRBV5-1 and TRBJ2-7 genes on either side, the full variable domain is KAGVTQTPRYLIKTRGQQVTLSCSPISGHRSVSWYQQTPGQGLQFLFEYFSETQRNKGNFPGRFSGRQFSNSRSEMNVSTLELGDSALYLCASSWGQMYEQYFGPGTRLTVT.